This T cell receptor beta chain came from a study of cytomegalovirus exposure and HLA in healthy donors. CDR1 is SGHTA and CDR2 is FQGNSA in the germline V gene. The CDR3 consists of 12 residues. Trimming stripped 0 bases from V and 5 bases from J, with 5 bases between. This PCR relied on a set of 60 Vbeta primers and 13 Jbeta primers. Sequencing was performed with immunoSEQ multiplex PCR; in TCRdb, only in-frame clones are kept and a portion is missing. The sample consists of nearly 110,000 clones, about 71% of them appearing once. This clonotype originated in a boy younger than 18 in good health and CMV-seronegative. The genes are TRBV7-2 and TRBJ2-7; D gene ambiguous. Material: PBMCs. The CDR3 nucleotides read TGTGCCAGCAGCTTAGCGAAGCACGAGCAGTACTTC. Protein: CASSLAKHEQYF.